What follows is one T cell receptor (beta chain) and its context. Its cognate antigen is unknown. The data originate from a study of immune evolution from preneoplasia to lung adenocarcinoma. Per the germline V gene, CDR1 is MNHEY and CDR2 is SVGAGI. V was shortened by 6 bases and J by 8 bases, with 8 bases between the two germline ends. The CDR3 loop spans 11 amino acids. Study observations and caveats: Top clone share appeared to fall from AAH through AIS, MIA, adenocarcinoma.

Generated by immunoSEQ multiplex PCR, the TCRdb table keeps only in-frame clones and is missing some. Of 25,000 to 30,000 clones in the sample, roughly 74% were seen once. The V call is TRBV6-5, the J call TRBJ2-1, with unresolved D. This clonotype was obtained from a person aged 55 to 69 with invasive lung adenocarcinoma. Some clones in this sample may be carry-over from other donors' samples. Material: FFPE invasive lung adenocarcinoma tissue. CDR3: CASSKRDEQFF. The CDR3 DNA follows: TGTGCCAGCAGCAAACGGGATGAGCAGTTCTTC.